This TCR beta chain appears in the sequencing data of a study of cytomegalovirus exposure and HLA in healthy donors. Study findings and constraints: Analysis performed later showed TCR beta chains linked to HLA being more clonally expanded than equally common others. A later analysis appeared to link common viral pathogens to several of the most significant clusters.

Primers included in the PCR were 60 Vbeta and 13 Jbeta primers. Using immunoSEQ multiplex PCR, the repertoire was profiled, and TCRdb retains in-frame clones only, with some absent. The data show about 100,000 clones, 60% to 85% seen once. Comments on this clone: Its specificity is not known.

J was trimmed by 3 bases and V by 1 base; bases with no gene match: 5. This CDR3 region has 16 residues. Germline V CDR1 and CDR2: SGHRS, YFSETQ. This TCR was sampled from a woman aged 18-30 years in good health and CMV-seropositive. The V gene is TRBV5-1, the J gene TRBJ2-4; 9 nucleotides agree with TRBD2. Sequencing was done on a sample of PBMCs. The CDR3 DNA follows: TGCGCCAGCAGCTTGACGACTAGCGGCCTCAAAAACATTCAGTACTTC. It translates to CASSLTTSGLKNIQYF.